This TCR beta chain was sequenced during a study of control samples from healthy donors and cancer patients. Germline values: CDR1 DFQATT, CDR2 SNEGSKA (reference sequence). V lost 5 bases, J lost 3 bases, and 8 bases lay in between. This CDR3 spans 11 amino acids. The assay was immunoSEQ multiplex PCR, and TCRdb's table has in-frame clones only and misses some. The table shows about 120,000 clones, with roughly 88% occurring only once. Concerning this clone itself: This CDR3 is also generated by other DNA sequences in the sample.

The sequencing sample was made of blood. The rearrangement links TRBV20-1 to TRBJ2-7; weak D call: TRBD1 (5 bases). The source is a man between 35 and 55 years old in good health. CDR3 nucleotides: TGCAGTGCTCGCGACAGCTACGAGCAGTACTTC. Protein: CSARDSYEQYF.